These 25 T cell receptor beta chains were all obtained from the same sample, sequenced in a study of beta chain features in type 1 diabetes. The entirety of the isolated RNA underwent reverse transcription, so expressed TCRB transcripts were sequenced. Sequencing used immunoSEQ multiplex PCR; TCRdb keeps in-frame clones, though not all of them. The data show 300,000 to 350,000 clones, 20% seen once. Sequencing was carried out using naive CD4+ T cells from blood. These receptors came from a woman aged 18-35 years in good health.

V gene TRBV5-1 combines with J gene TRBJ2-7; 8 positions match TRBD1. The CDR3 is 15 amino acids. The V gene's germline CDR1 is SGHRS and CDR2 YFSETQ. V lost 4 bases to trimming and J lost 7 bases; unmatched junction nucleotides: 13. This CDR3 is CASSLGGTGGKEQYF. CDR3 sequence (DNA): TGCGCCAGCAGCCTGGGAGGAACAGGGGGGAAAGAGCAGTACTTC.

In this sample, this clone turned up a few times. V is TRBV5-1 and J is TRBJ2-3; 9 bases match TRBD2. This CDR3 has 14 amino acids. The V segment lost 3 bases and the J segment 4 bases; nucleotides outside the gene matches: 3. Germline CDR1 reads SGHRS; CDR2 reads YFSETQ. Here the CDR3 reads CASSSLAGSDTQYF. In DNA form, the CDR3 reads TGCGCCAGCAGCTCCCTAGCGGGGTCAGATACGCAGTATTTT.

The chain has TRBV4-1 and TRBJ2-3; D unresolved. V was trimmed by 3 bases and J by 1 base, leaving 11 bases between them. Germline V gene data show CDR1 as MGHRA and CDR2 as YSYEKL. The CDR3 is 15 amino acids. This CDR3 reads CASSHGGGGTDTQYF. The CDR3 nucleotides read TGCGCCAGCAGCCATGGCGGCGGTGGCACAGATACGCAGTATTTT.

J is TRBJ2-5 and V is TRBV18; 10 bases are shared with TRBD1. After removal of 3 bases from V and 4 bases from J, the junction contained 2 bases not matched to a gene. The CDR3 is 14 amino acids. Germline CDR1 is KGHSH and CDR2 is LQKENI. The CDR3 loop reads CASSPRQGAETQYF. DNA of the CDR3: TGTGCCAGCTCACCTAGACAGGGGGCAGAGACCCAGTACTTC. The full variable domain, with the rest looked up from reference TRBV18 and TRBJ2-5, is NAGVMQNPRHLVRRRGQEARLRCSPMKGHSHVYWYRQLPEEGLKFMVYLQKENIIDESGMPKERFSAEFPKEGPSILRIQQVVRGDSAAYFCASSPRQGAETQYFGPGTRLLVL.

This clone has a handful of counts. The sample contains more than one DNA sequence encoding this CDR3. The gene calls are TRBV5-1 and TRBJ1-1; D uncertain. Trimming took 2 bases from V and 0 from J, leaving 5 bases between them. CDR3 length: 13 residues. Germline V lookup: CDR1 SGHRS, CDR2 YFSETQ. CDR3: CASSLLMNTEAFF. Written as DNA, the CDR3 is TGCGCCAGCAGCTTACTCATGAACACTGAAGCTTTCTTT.

This clone has just a few counts. The chain links TRBV29-1 to TRBJ2-7; 8 bases match TRBD1. Trimming took 7 bases from V and 2 from J; bases not matched to a gene: 7. This CDR3 region has 13 residues. The germline CDR1 and CDR2 sequences are SQVTM and ANQGSEA. CDR3: CSGTRDRTYEQYF. The CDR3 DNA is TGCAGCGGTACCCGGGACAGGACCTACGAGCAGTACTTC.

V gene TRBV7-9 combines with J gene TRBJ1-1; D not certain. The germline V and J ends were trimmed by 1 base and 7 bases, with 4 bases remaining between them. CDR1 SEHNR and CDR2 FQNEAQ come from the germline V gene (reference sequence). The CDR3 has 11 amino acids. CDR3 loop: CASSLVNEAFF. For the CDR3, the DNA is TGTGCCAGCAGCTTAGTAAATGAAGCTTTCTTT.

This clone was counted a few times. In nucleotides, the CDR3 is TGTGCCATCAGTGATAGCGGGGTAGCCAAAAACATTCAGTACTTC. Its translation: CAISDSGVAKNIQYF. This chain links TRBV10-3 with TRBJ2-4; TRBD2 matches at 8 bases. Trimming cost V 3 bases and J 0 bases; bases outside gene matches: 1. Germline-derived CDR1 and CDR2 are ENHRY and SYGVKD. The CDR3 totals 15 residues.

The chain is built from TRBV4-1 and TRBJ2-5; D uncertain. CDR1 and CDR2 (germline): MGHRA, YSYEKL. V was clipped by 5 bases and J by 1 base, with 8 bases between them. This CDR3 has 13 amino acids. CDR3 coding DNA: TGCGCCAGCAGCGTCCGGGTCCAAGAGACCCAGTACTTC. It yields the protein CASSVRVQETQYF.

This clone was detected a few times. This chain uses TRBV30 with TRBJ1-1; 9 bases map to TRBD1. Germline lookup yields CDR1 GTSNPN and CDR2 SVGIG (reference sequence). The ends lost 3 bases at V and 10 bases at J; junction bases unmatched: 3. There are 11 residues in the CDR3. CDR3 amino acids: CAWRGQGGAFF. The CDR3 DNA is TGTGCCTGGAGGGGACAGGGAGGAGCTTTCTTT. Full variable domain (outside the CDR3, taken from reference TRBV30 and TRBJ1-1): SQTIHQWPATLVQPVGSPLSLECTVEGTSNPNLYWYRQAAGRGLQLLFYSVGIGQISSEVPQNLSASRPQDRQFILSSKKLLLSDSGFYLCAWRGQGGAFFGQGTRLTVV.

This sequence joins TRBV18 and TRBJ2-3, with TRBD2 matching 7 bases. V gave up 0 bases and J gave up 1 base; unmatched junction bases: 7. The length of the CDR3 is 17 residues. CDR1 and CDR2 (germline): KGHSH, LQKENI. The CDR3 DNA follows: TGTGCCAGCTCACCACCGCAGGGAGGGCCCGGCACAGATACGCAGTATTTT. Encoded protein: CASSPPQGGPGTDTQYF.

V gene TRBV9 combines with J gene TRBJ2-3; no clear D. Germline lookup yields CDR1 SGDLS and CDR2 YYNGEE. This CDR3 is built from 15 residues. Between the trimmed V and J ends, which lost 3 bases and 5 bases, there was a span of 16 bases. The CDR3 protein is CASSARNLLGDTQYF. The CDR3, as DNA: TGTGCCAGCAGCGCCAGGAACTTGCTTGGAGATACGCAGTATTTT.

This sequence joins TRBV19 and TRBJ1-2; 7 nucleotides align to TRBD1. This CDR3 is built from 13 residues. V was pared by 9 bases and J by 0 bases, with 4 bases of the junction left unmatched. Germline assignment: CDR1 LNHDA and CDR2 SQIVND (reference sequence). The CDR3 loop is CARQGPTNYGYTF. The CDR3 nucleotides read TGTGCCAGACAGGGGCCGACTAACTATGGCTACACCTTC.

This clone appeared a few times. This chain uses TRBV19 with TRBJ2-2, with TRBD2 matching 9 bases. This CDR3 region has 17 residues. Germline-derived CDR1 and CDR2 are LNHDA and SQIVND (reference sequence). V gave up 5 bases and J gave up 4 bases; unmatched junction bases: 11. For the CDR3, the DNA is TGTGCCAGTAGTCCATTAGCGGGGGAGCTGGCCACCGGGGAGCTGTTTTTT. Encoded protein: CASSPLAGELATGELFF. The variable domain in full, completed from reference TRBV19 and TRBJ2-2, reads DGGITQSPKYLFRKEGQNVTLSCEQNLNHDAMYWYRQDPGQGLRLIYYSQIVNDFQKGDIAEGYSVSREKKESFPLTVTSAQKNPTAFYLCASSPLAGELATGELFFGEGSRLTVL.

This clone was detected a few times. The chain has TRBV30 and TRBJ1-5; D not resolved. The CDR3 extends over 13 amino acids. CDR1 GTSNPN and CDR2 SVGIG come from the germline V gene (reference sequence). V shed 2 bases and J shed 5 bases, with 10 bases lying between them. The CDR3 sequence is CAWSKQADQPQHF. The CDR3 DNA is TGTGCCTGGAGTAAGCAGGCCGATCAGCCCCAGCATTTT.

The V call is TRBV30, the J call TRBJ2-7; 7 bases are a match to TRBD2. The V segment lost 0 bases and the J segment 3 bases; nucleotides outside the gene matches: 8. This CDR3 is 15 amino acids long. The germline V gene encodes CDR1 GTSNPN and CDR2 SVGIG (reference sequence). Here the CDR3 DNA reads TGTGCCTGGAGTGTACAGGCTAGCGGCCACTACGAGCAGTACTTC. Its translation is CAWSVQASGHYEQYF.

J is TRBJ1-5 and V is TRBV29-1, with TRBD1 identical over 7 bases. This CDR3 is built from 13 residues. Germline trimming cut 6 bases from V and 1 base from J; bases unmatched to any gene: 3. The V gene's germline CDR1 is SQVTM and CDR2 ANQGSEA. The CDR3 sequence: CSVQTGSNQPQHF. The DNA for the CDR3 is TGCAGCGTCCAGACAGGGAGCAATCAGCCCCAGCATTTT.

The V call is TRBV7-2, the J call TRBJ1-2, with D possibly TRBD1 on 5 matching bases. The ends were cut back, 4 bases at V and 5 bases at J, with 17 bases in the middle. Germline V lookup: CDR1 SGHTA, CDR2 FQGNSA. The CDR3 is 15 residues long. The CDR3 nucleotides are TGTGCCAGCAGCTCCTCGGGGGGGGTAGCGTATGGCTACACCTTC. Protein: CASSSSGGVAYGYTF.

The rearrangement uses TRBV5-1 and TRBJ2-7; D might be TRBD1 (5 bases). The CDR3 totals 14 residues. Germline CDR1 is SGHRS and CDR2 is YFSETQ. V gave up 0 bases and J gave up 6 bases, with 13 bases separating them. This CDR3 is CASSLGAGSREQYF. CDR3 sequence (DNA): TGCGCCAGCAGCTTGGGGGCAGGGTCCCGCGAGCAGTACTTC.

In this sample, this clone turned up a few times. The chain is built from TRBV5-1 and TRBJ1-2; no firm D call. Germline V gene sequence: CDR1 SGHRS, CDR2 YFSETQ. The CDR3 is 13 amino acids. Trimming removed 0 bases from V and 6 bases from J, with 9 bases in between. DNA for the CDR3: TGCGCCAGCAGCTTGGCGACCCGGGATGGCTACACCTTC. Residues: CASSLATRDGYTF.

The chain is built from TRBV30 and TRBJ2-5; the match to TRBD2 covers 10 bases. The trim removed 0 bases at V and 4 bases at J, leaving 8 bases unmatched. This CDR3 is 16 amino acids long. Germline V gene data show CDR1 as GTSNPN and CDR2 as SVGIG (reference sequence). This CDR3 is CAWSVGSGGSLETQYF. In nucleotides, the CDR3 is TGTGCCTGGAGTGTTGGTAGCGGGGGGTCCCTAGAGACCCAGTACTTC.

This clone was found a few times. This chain joins TRBV10-3 and TRBJ2-1; D possibly corresponds to TRBD2 (6 bases). With 6 bases removed from V and 8 bases from J, the gap between germline ends came to 8 bases. CDR1 is ENHRY and CDR2 is SYGVKD in the germline V gene. The CDR3 contains 11 residues. For the CDR3, the DNA is TGTGCCATCAGAAGGGAGGATGAGCAGTTCTTC. It translates to CAIRREDEQFF.

The rearrangement links TRBV27 to TRBJ1-2, with TRBD1 matching 9 bases. V shed 4 bases, J shed 2 bases, and the junction held 5 bases outside the gene matches. The CDR3 spans 15 residues. Germline CDR1 reads MNHEY; CDR2 reads SMNVEV (reference sequence). The CDR3 spells CASSSKGQGNYGYTF. In nucleotides, the CDR3 is TGTGCCAGCAGTTCGAAAGGACAGGGGAACTATGGCTACACCTTC.

V usage is TRBV6-6 and J usage is TRBJ1-5; no clear D. V was clipped by 5 bases and J by 2 bases, with 10 bases between them. Germline V CDR1 and CDR2: MNHNY, SVGAGI (reference sequence). This CDR3 has 14 amino acids. The CDR3 DNA is TGTGCCAGCAGTCTGGGCTCAGGCAATCAGCCCCAGCATTTT. This sequence encodes CASSLGSGNQPQHF.

The genes are TRBV4-1 and TRBJ1-6, with 7 positions matching TRBD1. Trimming removed 5 bases from V and 7 bases from J; junction bases left unmatched: 11. This CDR3 is 16 amino acids long. Germline V CDR1 and CDR2: MGHRA, YSYEKL. The CDR3 DNA reads as TGCGCCAGCAGCGCGCCTCGGGGACAGCCCAATTCACCCCTCCACTTT. Translating it yields CASSAPRGQPNSPLHF.